A selection of T cell receptor beta chains follows, all from one sample in a study of regulatory T cells in long-lasting Graves disease. MiXCR, applied by TCRdb to the multiplex PCR reads, yields one record per CDR3 protein. The table lists hundreds of thousands of distinct CDR3 sequences, around a fifth of them singletons. Here the sequenced sample was peripheral blood mononuclear cells (PBMCs), taken when the disease was refractory, from a patient treated with antithyroid drugs. The receptors shown here come from a female donor with Graves disease. CDR3s leave out the opening cysteine and the closing phenylalanine or tryptophan. Fields, in order: V gene, J gene, CDR3 protein.

>TRBV10-3|TRBJ2-2
AISGTANTGELF
>TRBV2|TRBJ2-2
ASSESKGRAGELF
>TRBV3-1|TRBJ2-5
ASSPTLAGPTPF
>TRBV4-2|TRBJ2-5
ASSQVTGAGETQY
>TRBV20-1|TRBJ2-2
SAMYGGTGELF
>TRBV27|TRBJ2-1
ASSVASGRAYNEQF
>TRBV2|TRBJ2-7
ASSEVGGTDYEQY
>TRBV9|TRBJ1-2
ASSVDAYGYT
>TRBV6-2/TRBV6-3|TRBJ1-1
ASTNPRGHTEAF
>TRBV28|TRBJ1-3
ASSLSRGGYTIY
>TRBV18|TRBJ1-1
ASSADLRSEAF
>TRBV7-2|TRBJ2-2
ASSLEMWGELF
>TRBV6-1|TRBJ2-7
ASSQRELSYEQY
>TRBV29-1|TRBJ1-3
SVQTGARNTIY
>TRBV20-1|TRBJ2-3
SASRPAEPPDTQY
>TRBV3-1|TRBJ1-2
ASSQGTSRYGYT
>TRBV20-1|TRBJ1-2
SARLKPSMGYT
>TRBV18|TRBJ1-1
ASSLDRLGRTEAF
>TRBV3-1|TRBJ2-7
ASSQDSGSGYEQY
>TRBV7-8|TRBJ1-2
ASSLAPGQGHGYT
>TRBV19|TRBJ1-1
ASSIGSLNTEAF
>TRBV20-1|TRBJ1-4
SARGGGRFGEKLF
>TRBV9|TRBJ2-7
ASSPRRSRDRGPRVPYEQY
>TRBV29-1|TRBJ2-7
NVVPRYEQY
>TRBV18|TRBJ2-7
ASSTSESYEQY
>TRBV4-1|TRBJ2-7
ASSPNELGYYEQY
>TRBV16|TRBJ1-5
ASSQGGSNNQPQH
>TRBV3-1|TRBJ2-3
ASSQQGGGTDTQY
>TRBV10-3|TRBJ1-2
AISAGTDYGYT
>TRBV5-1|TRBJ2-7
ASSLREGLSTSGGGERY
>TRBV7-9|TRBJ2-2
ASSLGGEYEGTGELF
>TRBV28|TRBJ2-5
ASSVPPGGAAETQY
>TRBV24-1|TRBJ1-5
ATSDPYSNQPQH
>TRBV12-3/TRBV12-4|TRBJ1-5
ASSLDVYSNQPQH
>TRBV28|TRBJ2-4
ASSPTPFLVDKNIQY
>TRBV30|TRBJ1-1
AWRPPRLNTEAF
>TRBV28|TRBJ1-5
ASSFVGVGNQPQH
>TRBV3-1|TRBJ2-2
ASRPTDRASGELF
>TRBV29-1|TRBJ2-2
SVEDTAPGRELF